This passage covers 8 T cell receptor beta chains from one sample sequenced in a study of tumor-infiltrating lymphocytes in primary liver carcinoma. Alongside blood RNA obtained from unsorted whole blood, germline DNA was also extracted. A primer matching the constant region was used to make TCR beta cDNA from approximately 0.45 ug of total RNA. Three nested multiplex PCR rounds, a slightly modified ARM-PCR method, built the TCR beta libraries. TRBV1-TRBV30 forward and Cbeta reverse primers drove the first two roughly 10-cycle rounds. TCRdb redid the calling of the multiplex PCR reads with MiXCR, one entry per CDR3 protein. The repertoire includes 300,000 to 350,000 distinct CDR3 sequences, approximately 64% of them detected once, and about 6.5% sits in the top ten. Sequencing was carried out using peripheral blood. These TCRs come from a man aged 40-50 years with primary liver carcinoma and hepatitis B virus infection.

With regard to this clonotype: A much larger clone is a single base away; this may be a read error. The chain is built from TRBV4-1 and TRBJ2-2, with 8 bases aligning to TRBD2. Germline V lookup: CDR1 MGHRA, CDR2 YSYEKL. V shed 4 bases, J shed 1 base, and the junction held 2 bases outside the gene matches. This CDR3 has 15 amino acids. CDR3 region: CASSLSGVNTGELFF. CDR3 DNA sequence: TGCGCCAGCAGCCTTAGCGGGGTGAACACCGGGGAGCTGTTTTTT.

The chain carries TRBV6-5 and TRBJ2-7; perhaps TRBD1 as D (6 bases). Germline lookup yields CDR1 MNHEY and CDR2 SVGAGI. The CDR3 extends over 14 amino acids. V shed 6 bases and J shed 9 bases, with 21 bases lying between them. Written as DNA, the CDR3 is TGTGCCAGCAGACCCGGTGACAGGAGGCGAGGGCAGTACTTC. It encodes CASRPGDRRRGQYF.

As for this clonotype: Because the CDR3 is missing its conserved closing phenylalanine or tryptophan, this is likely a read error. This chain connects TRBV30 to TRBJ2-5; TRBD1 agrees at 7 bases. This CDR3 is 13 amino acids long. Germline-derived CDR1 and CDR2 are GTSNPN and SVGIG (reference sequence). V was pared by 3 bases and J by 2 bases, with 3 bases of the junction left unmatched. For the CDR3, the DNA is TGTGCCTGGAGGTCAGGGGGACAAGAGACCCAGTACTTA. Protein sequence: CAWRSGGQETQYL.

This chain joins TRBV2 and TRBJ2-5; D may be TRBD2 (6 bases). The CDR3 extends over 14 amino acids. Trimming cost V 7 bases and J 5 bases, with 17 bases left between them. The germline CDR1 and CDR2 sequences are SNHLY and FYNNEI. The CDR3 DNA follows: TGTGCCAGCACCGAAAGGGCAGGAGGGGAGACCCAGTACTTC. Translated, it gives CASTERAGGETQYF.

This clonotype was detected only a few times. The junction does not match germline at one end; this may be a read error. The V call is TRBV6-1, the J call TRBJ2-7; 9 bases align to TRBD1. The CDR3 consists of 15 residues. Germline lookup yields CDR1 MNHNS and CDR2 SASEGT. The CDR3 protein is CASREAGTGLYEQYF. Here the CDR3 DNA reads TGTGCCAGCAGAGAAGCCGGGACAGGGCTCTACGAGCAGTACTTC.

This clonotype was counted only a few times. The rearrangement joins TRBV6-2 or TRBV6-3 to TRBJ2-5; TRBD2 matches at 15 bases. V was clipped by 2 bases and J by 6 bases; unmatched bases: 13. The CDR3 runs 19 residues. Germline values: CDR1 MNHEY, CDR2 SVGEGT. The CDR3 here is CASSYQRTSGRAVGKTQYF. The DNA for the CDR3 is TGTGCCAGCAGTTACCAAAGGACTAGCGGGAGGGCCGTAGGGAAGACCCAGTACTTC.

The CDR3 region has the DNA TGTGCCAGCAGAAGTACGTTGGATGAGCAGTACTTC. Translating gives CASRSTLDEQYF. V is TRBV11-2 and J is TRBJ2-1; D remains unclear. The J call is in doubt because the DNA end fits TRBJ2-7 better. There are 12 residues in the CDR3. Germline CDR1 and CDR2: SGHAT and FQNNGV.

In this sample, this clonotype turned up many times. The rearrangement links TRBV11-2 to TRBJ2-5; D remains unclear. CDR1 is SGHAT and CDR2 is FQNNGV in the germline V gene. The CDR3 has 17 residues. The ends were cut back, 0 bases at V and 5 bases at J, with 19 bases in the middle. Here the CDR3 DNA reads TGTGCCAGCAGCTTAGATCCTTTTAAAGTTGAGGCCGAGACCCAGTACTTC. It is translated as CASSLDPFKVEAETQYF.